The next 20 T cell receptor beta chains were all read from a single sample in a study of shared clonotypes between healthy human individuals. Some clones are missing from TCRdb's copy, which holds only in-frame ones; the method was immunoSEQ multiplex PCR. This table has a few million clones, 92% appearing once. Sequencing was carried out using naive CD4+ T cells from PBMCs. The subset was: CD45RA+ positively selected. The receptor source for this set is a man between 18 and 29 years old in good health. Some clones in this sample may be carry-over from other donors' samples.

This chain joins TRBV2 and TRBJ1-5; 8 bases fit TRBD1. CDR1 is SNHLY and CDR2 is FYNNEI in the germline V gene. V shed 6 bases and J 5 bases; nucleotides not matched to a gene: 6. The CDR3 covers 14 residues. CDR3 residues: CASSLDRVDQPQHF. The CDR3 DNA is TGTGCCAGCAGCCTGGACAGGGTCGATCAGCCCCAGCATTTT.

The chain has TRBV5-6 and TRBJ2-7; D not certain. Trimming left V 2 bases short and J 7 bases short, with 13 bases between. CDR1 and CDR2 from the germline V gene are SGHDT and YYEEEE. This CDR3 has 13 residues. CDR3 loop: CASSFDRPGEQYF. The CDR3 bases are TGTGCCAGCAGCTTTGACCGGCCCGGGGAGCAGTACTTC.

This clone was seen only once. The genes are TRBV4-1 and TRBJ2-2, with 10 positions matching TRBD2. With V trimmed by 0 bases and J by 5 bases, 6 bases remained unmatched. Per germline, CDR1 MGHRA and CDR2 YSYEKL. There are 17 residues in the CDR3. For the CDR3, the DNA is TGCGCCAGCAGCCAAGACGTAGCGGGAGGTTGGACCGGGGAGCTGTTTTTT. Amino acid sequence: CASSQDVAGGWTGELFF.

The chain combines TRBV10-1 with TRBJ2-7; either TRBD1 or TRBD2 may supply D (6 bases each). Germline V gives CDR1 WNHNN, CDR2 SYGVQD (reference sequence). The length of the CDR3 is 14 residues. Trimming cost V 4 bases and J 3 bases, with 13 bases left between them. The CDR3 DNA sequence: TGCGCCAGCAGTGCGCCCGGGGGCCTCTACGAGCAGTACTTC. As protein: CASSAPGGLYEQYF.

The genes are TRBV4-1 and TRBJ1-2; D is unresolved. The CDR3 runs 16 residues. The V and J ends lost 1 base and 4 bases respectively, with 16 bases between them. Germline lookup yields CDR1 MGHRA and CDR2 YSYEKL. CDR3 in DNA: TGCGCCAGCAGCCAAGGGAGTTTTGGGCAGGTCTATGGCTACACCTTC. Translation gives CASSQGSFGQVYGYTF.

The rearrangement links TRBV5-5 to TRBJ2-6, with D possibly TRBD1 on 7 matching bases. In germline, CDR1 is SGHKS, CDR2 YYEKEE (reference sequence). Trimming left V 1 base short and J 4 bases short, with 9 bases between. This CDR3 is 15 amino acids long. The CDR3 region is CASSLQGGGANVLTF. The CDR3 bases are TGTGCCAGCAGCTTGCAGGGGGGCGGGGCCAACGTCCTGACTTTC.

DNA of the CDR3: TGTGCCAGCAGCCCAGGGAAGGGGAACACTGAAGCTTTCTTT. Protein sequence: CASSPGKGNTEAFF. The rearrangement links TRBV9 to TRBJ1-1, with D perhaps TRBD1 (5 bases). There are 14 residues in the CDR3. Per germline, CDR1 SGDLS and CDR2 YYNGEE. Trimming left V 4 bases short and J 1 base short, with 11 bases between.

The chain uses TRBV5-1 and TRBJ1-3; D is ambiguous. The V gene's germline CDR1 is SGHRS and CDR2 YFSETQ. This CDR3 comprises 15 residues. Trimming cost V 4 bases and J 0 bases, with 11 bases left between them. DNA for the CDR3: TGCGCCAGCAGCCGAGACTTGAGCTCTGGAAACACCATATATTTT. The encoded protein is CASSRDLSSGNTIYF.

The V call is TRBV28, the J call TRBJ1-5, with 9 bases fitting TRBD1. From germline, CDR1 is MDHEN and CDR2 SYDVKM. The CDR3 length is 15 residues. The V gene end was trimmed by 5 bases and the J gene end by 6 bases; junction bases not matched to a gene: 8. The CDR3 DNA follows: TGTGCCAGCAGTGATACAGGGGGCGGGAGTCAGCCCCAGCATTTT. Amino acid sequence: CASSDTGGGSQPQHF.

With respect to this clone: Other nucleotide sequences from this sample produce the same CDR3. The chain recombines TRBV5-6 with TRBJ2-7; unclear D gene. There are 12 residues in the CDR3. Germline CDR1 reads SGHDT; CDR2 reads YYEEEE. Trimming left V 0 bases short and J 4 bases short, with 5 bases between. CDR3 residues: CASSLGRYEQYF. The CDR3 bases are TGTGCCAGCAGCTTGGGAAGGTACGAGCAGTACTTC.

The chain joins TRBV6-5 to TRBJ1-1; 11 bases map to TRBD1. Trimming removed 4 bases from V and 8 bases from J; junction bases left unmatched: 9. This CDR3 region has 15 residues. Germline CDR1 and CDR2: MNHEY and SVGAGI. CDR3 sequence (DNA): TGTGCCAGCAGTTCAAGGGACAGGGGGGAGTCAGAAGCTTTCTTT. Its translation is CASSSRDRGESEAFF.

The chain couples TRBV15 to TRBJ2-7, with no clear D. CDR1 is LNHNV, CDR2 YYDKDF, per germline (reference sequence). This CDR3 contains 14 residues. Trimming shortened V by 1 base and J by 0 bases, and 7 bases separated the two germline ends. CDR3: CATSRVISSYEQYF. Written as DNA, the CDR3 is TGTGCCACCAGCAGAGTGATCAGCTCCTACGAGCAGTACTTC.

The CDR3 loop reads CASSPPIGGADEQFF. The DNA of the CDR3 is TGTGCCAGCTCACCACCAATCGGGGGGGCAGATGAGCAGTTCTTC. The V gene is TRBV18, the J gene TRBJ2-1; TRBD2 matches 8 bases. Germline V gene lookup returns CDR1 KGHSH and CDR2 LQKENI. The CDR3 runs to 15 residues. The V gene end was trimmed by 0 bases and the J gene end by 8 bases; junction bases not matched to a gene: 6.

The chain is built from TRBV13 and TRBJ2-6, with D possibly being TRBD1 or TRBD2 (5 bases each). V lost 2 bases and J lost 0, with 11 bases in between. The CDR3 runs to 17 residues. Germline V gene lookup returns CDR1 PRHDT and CDR2 FYEKMQ (reference sequence). The DNA of the CDR3 is TGTGCCAGCAGCTTACGCAGGGAGATCTCTGGGGCCAACGTCCTGACTTTC. Translated, it gives CASSLRREISGANVLTF.

Details on this clone: Other nucleotide sequences from this sample produce the same CDR3. The V gene is TRBV28, the J gene TRBJ2-5; 8 nucleotides align to TRBD1. The CDR3 loop spans 14 amino acids. Germline V CDR1 and CDR2: MDHEN, SYDVKM. With 5 bases clipped from V and 2 bases from J, the junction kept 4 bases outside the gene matches. Here the CDR3 reads CASSIRQGQETQYF. CDR3 DNA: TGTGCCAGCAGTATTCGACAGGGGCAAGAGACCCAGTACTTC.

The rearrangement joins TRBV6-1 to TRBJ1-3, with D hard to call. The CDR3 is 14 residues long. Trimming cost V 6 bases and J 0 bases, with 9 bases left between them. In germline, CDR1 is MNHNS, CDR2 SASEGT. CDR3: CASRLLLSGNTIYF. The CDR3 coding sequence is TGTGCCAGCAGGCTACTGCTCTCTGGAAACACCATATATTTT.

The gene calls are TRBV2 and TRBJ1-5; TRBD1 might be the D (6 bases). V was clipped by 7 bases and J by 5 bases, with 18 bases between them. The CDR3 runs 15 residues. Germline CDR1 reads SNHLY; CDR2 reads FYNNEI. The CDR3 loop is CASTLEGTFDQPQHF. CDR3 coding DNA: TGTGCCAGCACCCTAGAAGGGACATTCGATCAGCCCCAGCATTTT.

This chain connects TRBV29-1 to TRBJ1-2; D uncertain. The germline V gene has CDR1 SQVTM and CDR2 ANQGSEA. The V and J ends lost 4 bases and 0 bases respectively, with 12 bases between them. This CDR3 is 14 amino acids long. Here the CDR3 reads CSVGERQPNYGYTF. In DNA form, the CDR3 reads TGCAGCGTTGGAGAAAGGCAACCTAACTATGGCTACACCTTC.

The chain couples TRBV27 to TRBJ2-3; D is uncertain. Germline V gene data show CDR1 as MNHEY and CDR2 as SMNVEV (reference sequence). The V end lost 4 bases, the J end lost 4 bases, and 3 bases lay between the germline ends. CDR3 length: 11 amino acids. The CDR3, as DNA: TGTGCCAGCAGTTGGGCAGATACGCAGTATTTT. Translating it yields CASSWADTQYF.

V and J are TRBV28 and TRBJ2-4, with 8 bases that match TRBD1. Germline V lookup: CDR1 MDHEN, CDR2 SYDVKM. The length of the CDR3 is 14 residues. Trimming took 7 bases from V and 3 from J; bases not matched to a gene: 5. The CDR3 sequence: CASIADRGKNIQYF. CDR3 sequence (DNA): TGTGCCAGCATCGCCGACAGGGGCAAAAACATTCAGTACTTC.